This T cell receptor (beta chain) was identified during a study of response to subunit inactivated influenza vaccine (dated 2018 in TCRdb). Regarding the research as a whole: To follow how T cells responded to a trivalent subunit inactivated influenza vaccine, the researchers relied on deep quantitative profiling of the T cell receptor repertoire.

As to this clonotype: Its cognate antigen has yet to be identified. Base qualities are not recorded, but no much larger clone differs from it by a single base.

Libraries were prepared through RT-PCR. Sequencing was carried out with an Illumina HiSeq 2500. TCRdb cleaned the public reads at Q25 with fastp, built clones with MiXCR and kept in-frame beta chains. Here each entry gathers all rows of one CDR3 protein and keeps the most common genes and DNA. The sample yields 300,000 to 350,000 distinct CDR3 sequences; around a fifth were counted once. The ten largest clones capture approximately 10% of the sample. What the work shows at the level of the full study, not this receptor alone: The authors proposed that each seasonal influenza vaccination may bring in only a limited number of new T cells.

The trim is 4 bases for V and 8 bases for J, with a gap of 9 bases between the germline ends. Reading the germline V gene (reference sequence) gives CDR1 MNHEY and CDR2 SMNVEV. The CDR3 has 13 amino acids, counting the end cysteine and phenylalanine. The CDR3 DNA has 39 bases and is translated from base 1. The rearranged segments are TRBV27 and TRBJ1-6; no D gene is confidently identified. The sample consisted of PBMCs from blood, taken approximately 22 months after vaccination. The sequence was collected from a man between 50 and 75 years old who received an inactivated influenza vaccine. Donor details come from another sample of the same person, matched by shared clones. The DNA sequence is given as TGTGCCAGCAGTTCCCTTATTTATTCACCCCTCCACTTT. Translated, this gives CASSSLIYSPLHF.